This passage covers 30 T cell receptor beta chains from one sample sequenced in a study of blood T cell repertoires in COVID-19. The data were produced by immunoSEQ multiplex PCR, yet TCRdb's version contains in-frame clones alone and is incomplete. The data show a few hundred thousand clones, approximately 85% seen once. Sample: peripheral blood. These receptor sequences come from a human donor in a cohort sampled during active COVID-19.

Only a few counts were recorded for this clone. V usage is TRBV10-3 and J usage is TRBJ1-6; D is uncertain. V was clipped by 6 bases and J by 5 bases, with 5 bases between them. CDR3 size: 12 residues. Germline V gives CDR1 ENHRY, CDR2 SYGVKD. The CDR3 region is CAISLNNSPLHF. The DNA for the CDR3 is TGTGCCATCAGCCTAAATAATTCACCCCTCCACTTT.

The rearrangement links TRBV5-1 to TRBJ2-7, with 7 positions matching TRBD2. The germline V gene encodes CDR1 SGHRS and CDR2 YFSETQ. With V trimmed by 2 bases and J by 3 bases, 2 bases remained unmatched. The CDR3 loop spans 13 amino acids. The CDR3 is CASSFGRDYEQYF. DNA for the CDR3: TGCGCCAGCAGCTTTGGGAGGGACTACGAGCAGTACTTC.

V gene TRBV9 combines with J gene TRBJ1-1, with 12 bases that match TRBD1. Losses at the gene ends were 7 bases for V and 10 bases for J; bases not matched to a gene: 5. Germline CDR1 SGDLS, CDR2 YYNGEE. CDR3 length: 12 residues. The CDR3, as DNA: TGTGCCAGCCGGGGGACAGGGGGCTCAGCTTTCTTT. It specifies CASRGTGGSAFF.

The chain employs TRBV29-1 and TRBJ1-5; D may be TRBD1 (5 bases). Germline loops: CDR1 SQVTM, CDR2 ANQGSEA. V lost 5 bases, J lost 3 bases, and 11 bases lay in between. The length of the CDR3 is 13 residues. The CDR3 reads CSVRRGPNQPQHF. In DNA, the CDR3 is TGCAGCGTTCGGCGGGGCCCCAATCAGCCCCAGCATTTT.

The rearrangement joins TRBV5-5 to TRBJ2-3; D gene ambiguous. The CDR3 loop spans 12 amino acids. Germline values: CDR1 SGHKS, CDR2 YYEKEE (reference sequence). The V end was cut by 4 bases, the J end by 2 bases, with 5 bases between. CDR3 residues: CASSVSTDTQYF. The CDR3, as DNA: TGTGCCAGCAGCGTCTCCACAGATACGCAGTATTTT.

V gene TRBV4-1 combines with J gene TRBJ1-2, with D possibly being TRBD1 (6 bases). Germline CDR1 is MGHRA and CDR2 is YSYEKL. V lost 4 bases and J 4 bases, leaving 13 bases between the germline ends. The CDR3 extends over 14 amino acids. This CDR3 is CASSPQQGTYGYTF. In DNA, the CDR3 is TGCGCCAGCAGCCCACAACAGGGTACCTATGGCTACACCTTC.

This clone was found once. This rearrangement joins TRBV5-1 to TRBJ1-1; weak D call: TRBD1 (6 bases). Germline assignment: CDR1 SGHRS and CDR2 YFSETQ. CDR3 length equals 13 residues. The V gene lost 1 base and the J gene lost 8 bases, with 12 bases spanning the gap. The CDR3 bases are TGCGCCAGCAGCTTGCAGGGGACAAGAGAAGCTTTCTTT. It encodes CASSLQGTREAFF.

The chain carries TRBV30 and TRBJ2-1; 8 positions match TRBD2. There are 13 residues in the CDR3. The V segment lost 5 bases and the J segment 9 bases; nucleotides outside the gene matches: 9. Germline loops: CDR1 GTSNPN, CDR2 SVGIG (reference sequence). CDR3 coding DNA: TGTGCCTGGGGAAACGGGGGGGCTACTGAGCAGTTCTTC. It is translated as CAWGNGGATEQFF.

The chain carries TRBV7-9 and TRBJ1-2; 8 bases match TRBD1. Germline lookup yields CDR1 SEHNR and CDR2 FQNEAQ (reference sequence). The CDR3 totals 16 residues. V was clipped by 5 bases and J by 8 bases; unmatched bases: 16. Here the CDR3 DNA reads TGTGCCAGCAGCATGATCCAGGGGGCTTTATGGGAGGGCTACACCTTC. This translates into CASSMIQGALWEGYTF.

This clone was seen a few times. This rearrangement joins TRBV3-1 (or the pseudogene TRBV3-2) to TRBJ2-7; weak D call: TRBD1 (5 bases). The CDR3 is made up of 13 amino acids. Trimming shortened V by 4 bases and J by 2 bases, and 9 bases separated the two germline ends. Germline lookup yields CDR1 LGHDT and CDR2 YNNKEL (reference sequence). CDR3 region: CASSLQGPYEQYF. DNA for the CDR3: TGTGCCAGCAGCCTTCAGGGTCCCTACGAGCAGTACTTC.

The rearrangement uses TRBV19 and TRBJ2-7, with D possibly matching TRBD2 (5 bases). Germline V gives CDR1 LNHDA, CDR2 SQIVND (reference sequence). Trimming took 1 base from V and 4 from J, leaving 14 bases between them. There are 15 residues in the CDR3. Written as DNA, the CDR3 is TGTGCCAGTAGTATAGTATCGGGTAGCGCGTACGAGCAGTACTTC. It specifies CASSIVSGSAYEQYF.

The chain is built from TRBV24-1 and TRBJ2-7, with TRBD1 identical over 8 bases. Germline CDR1 and CDR2: KGHDR and SFDVKD. Trimming cost V 4 bases and J 5 bases; bases outside gene matches: 6. CDR3 length equals 14 residues. DNA for the CDR3: TGTGCCACCAGTGACCCTATGGACAGGGACGAGCAGTACTTC. It encodes CATSDPMDRDEQYF.

V gene TRBV5-5 combines with J gene TRBJ2-7; maybe TRBD1 (5 bases). CDR1 is SGHKS and CDR2 is YYEKEE in the germline V gene (reference sequence). The CDR3 runs to 14 residues. The V and J ends lost 5 bases and 2 bases respectively, with 14 bases between them. The CDR3 DNA follows: TGTGCCAGCAGTTTCGGACACTCCACCTACGAGCAGTACTTC. It specifies CASSFGHSTYEQYF.

The V and J genes are TRBV11-2 and TRBJ2-1; 7 nucleotides agree with TRBD1. V dropped 5 bases and J dropped 8; count of bases not matched to a gene: 9. In germline, CDR1 is SGHAT, CDR2 FQNNGV. The CDR3 spans 14 residues. The CDR3 coding sequence is TGTGCCAGCAGCGCCTGGACAGGCTTAGATGAGCAGTTCTTC. This codes for CASSAWTGLDEQFF.

V and J are TRBV30 and TRBJ1-3, with 8 bases matching TRBD1. The CDR3 consists of 13 residues. The trim removed 4 bases at V and 2 bases at J, leaving 1 base unmatched. Germline loops: CDR1 GTSNPN, CDR2 SVGIG (reference sequence). The CDR3 spells CAWTRGPGNTIYF. The CDR3 region has the DNA TGTGCCTGGACCAGGGGGCCTGGAAACACCATATATTTT.

V gene TRBV5-4 combines with J gene TRBJ2-7; 9 bases fit TRBD1. In germline, CDR1 is SGHNT, CDR2 YYREEE (reference sequence). The J segment lost 2 bases and the V segment lost 3 bases, leaving 6 bases of the junction unmatched. The length of the CDR3 is 15 residues. The CDR3 spells CASSSRTGETYEQYF. CDR3 nucleotide sequence: TGTGCCAGCAGCTCGCGGACAGGGGAAACCTACGAGCAGTACTTC.

The chain carries TRBV5-4 and TRBJ2-1; 9 nucleotides agree with TRBD2. CDR1 is SGHNT and CDR2 is YYREEE in the germline V gene (reference sequence). The junction had 10 bases not matched to a gene; V was cut back by 4 bases and J by 2 bases. The CDR3 is made up of 17 amino acids. CDR3 sequence (DNA): TGTGCCAGCAGCCCGCTGGGGGGCGGGGGGGCCTACAATGAGCAGTTCTTC. It yields the protein CASSPLGGGGAYNEQFF.

This clone was counted only a few times. This rearrangement joins TRBV14 to TRBJ1-2; D is perhaps TRBD1 (6 bases). Trimming cost V 0 bases and J 2 bases, with 13 bases left between them. Per germline, CDR1 SGHDN and CDR2 FVKESK. The CDR3 is 16 amino acids. The chain's CDR3 is CASSQDRSGENYGYTF. CDR3 DNA: TGTGCCAGCAGCCAAGATCGTTCAGGGGAGAACTATGGCTACACCTTC.

Only one count was recorded for this clone. The CDR3 DNA follows: TGTGCCAGCAGCCCCAGTCCCGGGACAGGGAATGGCTACACCTTC. It specifies CASSPSPGTGNGYTF. J is TRBJ1-2 and V is TRBV11-2; 9 bases align to TRBD1. V gave up 5 bases and J gave up 6 bases; unmatched junction bases: 10. The CDR3 runs 15 residues. The germline V gene has CDR1 SGHAT and CDR2 FQNNGV.

This clone was seen a single time. This chain links TRBV2 with TRBJ1-2; 11 nucleotides agree with TRBD1. The CDR3 is 14 residues long. Germline values: CDR1 SNHLY, CDR2 FYNNEI. Trimming took 5 bases from V and 2 from J; bases not matched to a gene: 1. The CDR3 reads CASSRDRGNYGYTF. Written as DNA, the CDR3 is TGTGCCAGCAGTCGGGACAGGGGGAACTATGGCTACACCTTC. The complete variable domain, with remaining parts taken from reference TRBV2 and TRBJ1-2, reads EPEVTQTPSHQVTQMGQEVILRCVPISNHLYFYWYRQILGQKVEFLVSFYNNEISEKSEIFDDQFSVERPDGSNFTLKIRSTKLEDSAMYFCASSRDRGNYGYTFGSGTRLTVV.

A single count supports this clone. The V and J genes are TRBV30 and TRBJ1-1, with a possible D match to TRBD1 (6 bases). Germline CDR1 reads GTSNPN; CDR2 reads SVGIG (reference sequence). Trimming shortened V by 2 bases and J by 9 bases, and 19 bases separated the two germline ends. The CDR3 sequence is 14 residues long. The CDR3 coding sequence is TGTGCCTGGAGTTTAGGGGGTCCCCCAGCCCAAGCTTTCTTT. Translated: CAWSLGGPPAQAFF. The complete variable domain, with remaining parts taken from reference TRBV30 and TRBJ1-1, reads SQTIHQWPATLVQPVGSPLSLECTVEGTSNPNLYWYRQAAGRGLQLLFYSVGIGQISSEVPQNLSASRPQDRQFILSSKKLLLSDSGFYLCAWSLGGPPAQAFFGQGTRLTVV.

The chain carries TRBV7-3 and TRBJ2-3; 13 bases line up with TRBD2. Trimming removed 6 bases from V and 5 bases from J; junction bases left unmatched: 8. The germline CDR1 and CDR2 sequences are SGHTA and FQGTGA. This CDR3 has 16 residues. CDR3 bases: TGTGCCAGCAGTCGCCGACTAGCGGGGGGTAGAGATACGCAGTATTTT. Translating gives CASSRRLAGGRDTQYF.

V and J are TRBV7-9 and TRBJ1-2; 9 positions match TRBD1. The ends lost 2 bases at V and 3 bases at J; junction bases unmatched: 10. The length of the CDR3 is 17 residues. Germline loops: CDR1 SEHNR, CDR2 FQNEAQ (reference sequence). CDR3 sequence: CASSLIGQGSEDYGYTF. The DNA of the CDR3 is TGTGCCAGCAGCTTAATAGGACAGGGGTCGGAGGACTATGGCTACACCTTC.

V gene TRBV5-6 combines with J gene TRBJ2-3; 12 bases line up with TRBD2. The V segment lost 0 bases and the J segment 6 bases; nucleotides outside the gene matches: 5. The length of the CDR3 is 16 residues. Germline values: CDR1 SGHDT, CDR2 YYEEEE. In nucleotides, the CDR3 is TGTGCCAGCAGCTTGGCCCTAGCGGGGGGGCCCGATACGCAGTATTTT. Its translation: CASSLALAGGPDTQYF.

The DNA for the CDR3 is TGTGCCAGCAGCGTTTGGGACACTTCCTACGAGCAGTACTTC. It specifies CASSVWDTSYEQYF. The V gene is TRBV11-2, the J gene TRBJ2-7; D might be TRBD1 (6 bases). The V end lost 5 bases, the J end lost 1 base, and 12 bases lay between the germline ends. CDR3 length equals 14 residues. Per the germline V gene, CDR1 is SGHAT and CDR2 is FQNNGV.

The chain employs TRBV6-5 and TRBJ2-1; D gene unclear. V lost 7 bases and J lost 6, with 7 bases in between. Germline values: CDR1 MNHEY, CDR2 SVGAGI. The CDR3 runs 11 residues. This CDR3 is CASTWLNEQFF. The CDR3 DNA reads TGTGCCAGCACCTGGCTCAATGAGCAGTTCTTC.

The chain uses TRBV12-5 and TRBJ1-2; D perhaps matches TRBD1 (5 bases). CDR3 length equals 12 residues. With 3 bases removed from V and 4 bases from J, the gap between germline ends came to 6 bases. Germline lookup yields CDR1 LGHNT and CDR2 FRNRAP. CDR3 residues: CASGFQGYGYTF. CDR3 in DNA: TGTGCTAGTGGTTTCCAGGGCTATGGCTACACCTTC. Filled out from reference TRBV12-5 and TRBJ1-2, the complete variable domain reads DARVTQTPRHKVTEMGQEVTMRCQPILGHNTVFWYRQTMMQGLELLAYFRNRAPLDDSGMPKDRFSAEMPDATLATLKIQPSEPRDSAVYFCASGFQGYGYTFGSGTRLTVV.

The chain joins TRBV19 to TRBJ1-6; D is unclear. Germline CDR1 reads LNHDA; CDR2 reads SQIVND (reference sequence). CDR3 length: 13 residues. Trimming took off 3 bases at V and 8 bases at J, with 8 bases between the two ends. CDR3 loop: CASSMELYSPLHF. In nucleotides, the CDR3 is TGTGCCAGTAGTATGGAGTTGTATTCACCCCTCCACTTT.

The genes are TRBV6-5 and TRBJ2-1; TRBD2 matches 8 bases. V lost 4 bases and J lost 7; bases outside the gene matches: 12. The germline CDR1 and CDR2 sequences are MNHEY and SVGAGI. This CDR3 contains 16 residues. The CDR3 DNA is TGTGCCAGCAGTTTGGGCGGGGGGACTAGGTATAATGAGCAGTTCTTC. Its protein is CASSLGGGTRYNEQFF.

The chain carries TRBV7-9 and TRBJ1-1; TRBD1 matches 7 bases. CDR1 and CDR2 (germline): SEHNR, FQNEAQ (reference sequence). The V and J ends lost 8 bases and 5 bases, in that order; junction bases with no gene match: 11. The CDR3 sequence is 14 residues long. CDR3 nucleotide sequence: TGTGCCAGCCGGGAAGGGGGCAGGGGGACTGAAGCTTTCTTT. This encodes CASREGGRGTEAFF.